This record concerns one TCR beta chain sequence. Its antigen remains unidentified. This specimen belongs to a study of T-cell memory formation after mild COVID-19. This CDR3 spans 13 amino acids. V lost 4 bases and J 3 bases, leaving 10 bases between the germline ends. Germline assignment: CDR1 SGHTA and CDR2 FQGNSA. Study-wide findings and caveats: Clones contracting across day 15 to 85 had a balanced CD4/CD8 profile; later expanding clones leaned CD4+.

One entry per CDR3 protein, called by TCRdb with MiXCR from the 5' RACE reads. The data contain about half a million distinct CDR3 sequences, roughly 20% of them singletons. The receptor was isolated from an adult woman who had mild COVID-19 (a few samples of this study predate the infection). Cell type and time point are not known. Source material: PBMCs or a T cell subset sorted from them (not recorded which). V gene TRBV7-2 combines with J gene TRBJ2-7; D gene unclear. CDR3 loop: CASSSRTLYEQYF. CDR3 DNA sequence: TGTGCCAGCAGCTCGAGGACCCTCTACGAGCAGTACTTC.